The clone carrying this T cell receptor beta chain has more than one count but fewer than ten. Its antigen remains unknown. Time point meaning: persistent/refractory GD, antithyroid drugs over 5 years with positive TRAb. The TCR library was made from RNA that had been extracted from PBMCs in TRIzol. The V end was cut by 5 bases, the J end by 11 bases, with 24 bases between. The V gene's germline CDR1 is SGHAT and CDR2 FQNNGV. This CDR3 comprises 15 residues. This sample was taken from a study of regulatory T cells in long-lasting Graves disease. Overall study context: More than 5 years of antithyroid drugs with positive TSH receptor antibodies defined persistent Graves' disease. Study-level points and caveats: Newly diagnosed disease favored TRBV20-1 and TRBJ2-1 over persistent disease.

According to the study, TCR beta libraries were built with iRepertoire HTBI primers and CDR3-region Arm-PCR. Under the authors' procedure: Samples revealed 50 to 70 TRBV and roughly 15 TRBJ segments. TCRdb re-analysed the multiplex PCR reads in MiXCR, keeping a single row per CDR3 protein. These V and J calls originate from TCRdb's pipeline instead of the authors' own analysis. The data hold 700,000 or so distinct CDR3 sequences, with around 32% observed a single time. This clonotype was obtained from a female donor with Graves disease. Sequencing used peripheral blood mononuclear cells (PBMCs), obtained when the disease was refractory, from a patient treated with antithyroid drugs. The J gene is TRBJ1-1, the V gene TRBV11-2, with unresolved D. The CDR3 reads CASSPLVGRSNDAFF. In DNA, the CDR3 is TGTGCCAGCAGCCCCCTCGTCGGCAGATCCAATGACGCTTTCTTT.